This T cell receptor beta chain was captured by sequencing in a study of Graves' ophthalmopathy and Graves' hyperthyroidism. At the level of the study: Untreated patients at initial diagnosis provided peripheral blood. Findings and caveats of the study: Most expanded clonotypes in thyroid above 0.001 frequency also showed up in blood.

Concerning this clonotype itself: The antigen is not known.

This CDR3 is built from 15 residues. From germline, CDR1 is SQVTM and CDR2 ANQGSEA. The J segment lost 3 bases and the V segment lost 0 bases, leaving 5 bases of the junction unmatched. Using RNA transcripts, the TCR beta CDR3 regions were amplified. In the first round, RT-PCR was carried out with HTBI primers, and a multiplex PCR formed the second round. TCRdb itself ran the multiplex PCR reads through MiXCR, one entry per CDR3 protein. The sample carries 40,000 to 45,000 distinct CDR3 sequences, 40% to 65% recorded once. The TCR sequence derives from an adult man with Graves' ophthalmopathy. V is TRBV29-1 and J is TRBJ2-1; TRBD2 matches 7 bases. Sequenced input: peripheral blood. The CDR3 region has the DNA TGCAGCGTTGAAGAAAGCGGGAAAATCTACAATGAGCAGTTCTTC. Its protein is CSVEESGKIYNEQFF.